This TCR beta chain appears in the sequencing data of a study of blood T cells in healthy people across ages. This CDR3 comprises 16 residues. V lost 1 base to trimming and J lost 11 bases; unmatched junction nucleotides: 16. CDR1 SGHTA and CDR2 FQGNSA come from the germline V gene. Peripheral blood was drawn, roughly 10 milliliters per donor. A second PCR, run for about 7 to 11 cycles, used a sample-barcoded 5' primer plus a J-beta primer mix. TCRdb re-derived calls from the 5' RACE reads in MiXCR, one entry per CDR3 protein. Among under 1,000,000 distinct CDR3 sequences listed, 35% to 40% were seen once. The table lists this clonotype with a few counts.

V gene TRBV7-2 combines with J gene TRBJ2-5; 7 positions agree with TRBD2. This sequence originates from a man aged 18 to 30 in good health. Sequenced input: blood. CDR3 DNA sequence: TGTGCCAGCAGCTTAGGCTGGCTAGCGGACTACAATGAGCAGTACTTC. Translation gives CASSLGWLADYNEQYF.